Below are 17 T cell receptor beta chains sequenced from a single sample in a study of cytomegalovirus exposure and HLA in healthy donors. Primers: 60 Vbeta forward and 13 Jbeta reverse. Repertoires were generated with immunoSEQ multiplex PCR, while TCRdb's copy carries only in-frame clones and drops some. The table lists some 170,000 clones, around 81% of them singletons. The sequenced material came from PBMCs. The receptors were gathered from a young woman in good health and CMV-seropositive.

The chain recombines TRBV15 with TRBJ1-5; no definite D call. Germline CDR1 reads LNHNV; CDR2 reads YYDKDF (reference sequence). Trimming took off 0 bases at V and 5 bases at J, with 8 bases between the two ends. This CDR3 has 14 amino acids. The CDR3 DNA reads TGTGCCACCAGCAGAGATCCCGGGGATCAGCCCCAGCATTTT. Its protein is CATSRDPGDQPQHF.

This clone occurred a few times. The chain has TRBV11-3 and TRBJ2-7, with D possibly TRBD1 on 8 matching bases. V was trimmed by 5 bases and J by 3 bases, leaving 23 bases between them. Germline-derived CDR1 and CDR2 are SGHNT and YENEEA. This CDR3 contains 17 residues. The CDR3 nucleotides read TGTGCCAGCAGCCACAGCGATAGGACAGGGACTATCTACGAGCAGTACTTC. The encoded protein is CASSHSDRTGTIYEQYF.

This rearrangement joins TRBV6-5 to TRBJ2-2; D uncertain. The germline gives CDR1 MNHEY, CDR2 SVGAGI. V lost 8 bases and J 3 bases, leaving 13 bases between the germline ends. CDR3 length: 14 residues. The CDR3 nucleotides are TGTGCCAGCTCAAAGCGAGCCTACACCGGGGAGCTGTTTTTT. Translation: CASSKRAYTGELFF.

The V and J genes are TRBV19 and TRBJ1-1; unclear D gene. Germline lookup yields CDR1 LNHDA and CDR2 SQIVND (reference sequence). This CDR3 is 13 amino acids long. The ends were cut back, 4 bases at V and 4 bases at J, with 10 bases in the middle. This CDR3 is CASSSQSSTEAFF. In nucleotides, the CDR3 is TGTGCCAGTAGTAGCCAATCCAGCACTGAAGCTTTCTTT.

The gene calls are TRBV9 and TRBJ1-1, with TRBD1 identical over 12 bases. From germline, CDR1 is SGDLS and CDR2 YYNGEE. This CDR3 region has 15 residues. The V gene end was trimmed by 3 bases and the J gene end by 12 bases; junction bases not matched to a gene: 12. CDR3 bases: TGTGCCAGCAGCGCGGATGGGACAGGGGGCGAGAGGACTTTCTTT. It translates to CASSADGTGGERTFF.

The rearrangement joins TRBV7-2 to TRBJ1-6; TRBD1 agrees at 9 bases. The ends lost 3 bases at V and 7 bases at J; junction bases unmatched: 7. Germline V gene data show CDR1 as SGHTA and CDR2 as FQGNSA. This CDR3 comprises 16 residues. The CDR3 here is CASSFSGTGRNSPLHF. DNA for the CDR3: TGTGCCAGCAGCTTTTCCGGGACAGGGAGGAATTCACCCCTCCACTTT.

J is TRBJ1-1 and V is TRBV28; D is uncertain. The germline CDR1 and CDR2 sequences are MDHEN and SYDVKM. Trimming took 3 bases from V and 3 from J, leaving 8 bases between them. CDR3 length equals 13 residues. DNA of the CDR3: TGTGCCAGCAGTTTTCGGTTGGACACTGAAGCTTTCTTT. It specifies CASSFRLDTEAFF.

The rearrangement joins TRBV25-1 to TRBJ2-1; 9 bases are a match to TRBD1. The J segment lost 5 bases and the V segment lost 8 bases, leaving 10 bases of the junction unmatched. This CDR3 region has 15 residues. From germline, CDR1 is MGHDK and CDR2 SYGVNS. CDR3 sequence: CASATGQGRNNEQFF. The CDR3 DNA reads TGTGCCAGCGCTACGGGACAGGGTCGCAACAATGAGCAGTTCTTC.

The V call is TRBV19, the J call TRBJ2-7; the match to TRBD2 covers 9 bases. J was trimmed by 6 bases and V by 4 bases; bases with no gene match: 7. Germline V gene data show CDR1 as LNHDA and CDR2 as SQIVND (reference sequence). This CDR3 region has 14 residues. CDR3: CASSTPGLAFEQYF. CDR3 in DNA: TGTGCCAGTAGTACCCCGGGACTAGCCTTCGAGCAGTACTTC.

The chain joins TRBV7-6 to TRBJ2-3; no reliable D call. V was clipped by 5 bases and J by 4 bases, with 16 bases between them. This CDR3 is built from 15 residues. The V gene's germline CDR1 is SGHVS and CDR2 FNYEAQ. Here the CDR3 reads CASSPTVLFPDTQYF. CDR3 in DNA: TGTGCCAGCAGCCCAACGGTCTTATTCCCAGATACGCAGTATTTT.

This clone was seen a handful of times. Other DNA sequences in this sample translate to the same CDR3. The rearrangement links TRBV5-1 to TRBJ2-1, with TRBD2 identical over 13 bases. The V gene end was trimmed by 3 bases and the J gene end by 7 bases; junction bases not matched to a gene: 4. The V gene's germline CDR1 is SGHRS and CDR2 YFSETQ. This CDR3 region has 15 residues. The CDR3 coding sequence is TGCGCCAGCAGCTCTACTAGCGGGGGGGCGAATGAGCAGTTCTTC. This gives the protein CASSSTSGGANEQFF.

The chain uses TRBV4-1 and TRBJ2-7; the D gene is possibly TRBD2 (6 bases). CDR3 length: 15 residues. The germline gives CDR1 MGHRA, CDR2 YSYEKL. V gave up 2 bases and J gave up 2 bases, with 13 bases separating them. CDR3 in amino acids: CASSQLGRPPYEQYF. As DNA, the CDR3 is TGCGCCAGCAGCCAACTGGGGAGGCCACCCTACGAGCAGTACTTC.

This clone was counted only a few times. The V and J genes are TRBV6-6 and TRBJ2-3; 8 positions agree with TRBD2. V lost 2 bases and J lost 1; bases outside the gene matches: 2. Germline loops: CDR1 MNHNY, CDR2 SVGAGI (reference sequence). The CDR3 extends over 15 amino acids. The CDR3 sequence is CASSYGRGGTDTQYF. The CDR3 DNA follows: TGTGCCAGCAGTTACGGGCGGGGGGGCACAGATACGCAGTATTTT.

The chain employs TRBV11-2 and TRBJ2-7, with 8 bases aligning to TRBD1. The germline CDR1 and CDR2 sequences are SGHAT and FQNNGV. The CDR3 covers 15 residues. Unmatched junction bases numbered 8, after V lost 1 base and J lost 6 bases. The CDR3 here is CASSLVTGGMGEQYF. The CDR3, as DNA: TGTGCCAGCAGCTTAGTAACAGGGGGGATGGGCGAGCAGTACTTC.

The rearrangement uses TRBV4-1 and TRBJ2-7, with D unresolved. CDR1 MGHRA and CDR2 YSYEKL come from the germline V gene. Trimming took off 1 base at V and 3 bases at J, with 4 bases between the two ends. This CDR3 contains 12 residues. The CDR3 loop is CASSQGGYEQYF. The CDR3 nucleotides are TGCGCCAGCAGCCAAGGAGGCTACGAGCAGTACTTC.

This clone came up once. This chain connects TRBV5-6 to TRBJ1-1; D call uncertain. The CDR3 runs 15 residues. V shed 4 bases and J shed 1 base, with 14 bases lying between them. Germline V CDR1 and CDR2: SGHDT, YYEEEE. CDR3 bases: TGTGCCAGCAGCCCGTTGACTCTGGGGAACACTGAAGCTTTCTTT. Its protein is CASSPLTLGNTEAFF.

This chain's CDR3 is CASSYGAGSGYTF. The CDR3 DNA follows: TGTGCCAGCAGTTACGGTGCCGGGAGTGGCTACACCTTC. This rearrangement joins TRBV6-6 to TRBJ1-2, with D uncertain. The germline V and J ends were trimmed by 2 bases and 7 bases, with 11 bases remaining between them. The V gene's germline CDR1 is MNHNY and CDR2 SVGAGI (reference sequence). The CDR3 consists of 13 residues.